Listed here are 9 T cell receptor beta chains from one sample, sequenced in a study of blood T cell repertoires in COVID-19. Some clones are missing from TCRdb's copy, which holds only in-frame ones; the method was immunoSEQ multiplex PCR. The data contain approximately 220,000 clones, 83% of them singletons. Sequences were obtained from PBMCs or T cells enriched from blood (not recorded which). These receptors came from a middle-aged woman who had been exposed to COVID-19.

The V and J genes are TRBV19 and TRBJ1-1; possibly TRBD1 for D (5 bases). V was shortened by 3 bases and J by 4 bases, with 15 bases between the two germline ends. The CDR3 runs to 15 residues. The germline gives CDR1 LNHDA, CDR2 SQIVND (reference sequence). CDR3 protein: CASSIHPGVRTEAFF. The CDR3 DNA sequence: TGTGCCAGTAGTATCCACCCGGGGGTCCGCACTGAAGCTTTCTTT.

The V gene is TRBV2, the J gene TRBJ1-5; 7 nucleotides agree with TRBD1. This CDR3 has 15 amino acids. CDR1 and CDR2 (germline): SNHLY, FYNNEI. With 8 bases clipped from V and 7 bases from J, the junction kept 14 bases outside the gene matches. CDR3 nucleotide sequence: TGTGCCAGCGCGAGAGGGACAGCCGTGGGGCAGCCCCAGCATTTT. It specifies CASARGTAVGQPQHF.

The rearrangement links TRBV2 to TRBJ1-5; 8 bases map to TRBD1. Germline CDR1 SNHLY, CDR2 FYNNEI. The CDR3 spans 16 residues. The junction had 7 bases not matched to a gene; V was cut back by 3 bases and J by 3 bases. CDR3 bases: TGTGCCAGCAGTGACTCGCAGGGGGCGCCCAATCAGCCCCAGCATTTT. It yields the protein CASSDSQGAPNQPQHF.

This chain connects TRBV7-6 to TRBJ2-3, with 12 positions matching TRBD2. The CDR3 length is 15 residues. After removal of 5 bases from V and 2 bases from J, the junction contained 2 bases not matched to a gene. Germline V lookup: CDR1 SGHVS, CDR2 FNYEAQ. CDR3 nucleotide sequence: TGTGCCAGCAGCAGACTAGCGGGGGACACAGATACGCAGTATTTT. This gives the protein CASSRLAGDTDTQYF.

The rearrangement links TRBV6-2 or TRBV6-3 to TRBJ2-7; the D gene is possibly TRBD2 (5 bases). Germline CDR1 reads MNHEY; CDR2 reads SVGEGT. Trimming shortened V by 6 bases and J by 2 bases, and 8 bases separated the two germline ends. CDR3 length: 12 amino acids. In DNA form, the CDR3 reads TGTGCCAGCAGCACTAGTACCTACGAGCAGTACTTC. Residues: CASSTSTYEQYF.

Only a few counts were recorded for this clone. J is TRBJ1-1 and V is TRBV29-1, with D unresolved. Trimming shortened V by 6 bases and J by 9 bases, and 11 bases separated the two germline ends. The germline V gene has CDR1 SQVTM and CDR2 ANQGSEA. This CDR3 comprises 10 residues. CDR3 region: CSVVGKQAFF. DNA for the CDR3: TGCAGCGTGGTCGGGAAGCAAGCTTTCTTT.

The V call is TRBV9, the J call TRBJ1-5; no clear D gene. The CDR3 contains 15 residues. In germline, CDR1 is SGDLS, CDR2 YYNGEE. V was clipped by 0 bases and J by 5 bases, with 12 bases between them. The CDR3, as DNA: TGTGCCAGCAGCGTAGACCCGACAAGAGATCAGCCCCAGCATTTT. This encodes CASSVDPTRDQPQHF.

The chain combines TRBV2 with TRBJ2-5; 13 bases match TRBD2. J lost 3 bases, V lost 8 bases, and 6 bases had no gene match. This CDR3 contains 15 residues. Germline-derived CDR1 and CDR2 are SNHLY and FYNNEI. CDR3 nucleotide sequence: TGTGCCAGCGGCGGGACTAGCGGGGTGGAAGAGACCCAGTACTTC. This translates into CASGGTSGVEETQYF.

V is TRBV4-2 and J is TRBJ1-2; 7 nucleotides match TRBD1. The length of the CDR3 is 16 residues. Germline V gene lookup returns CDR1 LGHNA and CDR2 YNFKEQ. V lost 0 bases to trimming and J lost 3 bases; unmatched junction nucleotides: 7. CDR3 sequence (DNA): TGTGCCAGCAGCCAAGATATGACAGGGTTGTACTATGGCTACACCTTC. Translation gives CASSQDMTGLYYGYTF.